Listed here is a single T cell receptor beta chain. Its antigen remains unknown. This sample is drawn from a study of T cell repertoires in cytomegalovirus infection. Study overall: Public TCR beta signatures marked donors with CMV infection and the matching HLA.

Deletions cut 6 bases from V and 3 bases from J, with 19 bases between. The CDR3 extends over 16 amino acids. In TCRdb, the reads were re-called with MiXCR into one record per CDR3 protein. The sample consists of roughly 990,000 distinct CDR3 sequences, roughly 30% of them appearing once. The receptor's source is a human donor in good health (CMV status not recorded). Some clones in this sample may be carry-over from other donors' samples. Specimen: cultured CD8+ T cells from PBMCs, collected from culture after CMV antigen stimulation. V is TRBV12-3 or TRBV12-4 and J is TRBJ2-3; maybe TRBD1 (6 bases). DNA for the CDR3: TGTGCCAGCAGCCCCAATGGCGTCAGGGGAACAGATACGCAGTATTTT. The encoded protein is CASSPNGVRGTDTQYF.